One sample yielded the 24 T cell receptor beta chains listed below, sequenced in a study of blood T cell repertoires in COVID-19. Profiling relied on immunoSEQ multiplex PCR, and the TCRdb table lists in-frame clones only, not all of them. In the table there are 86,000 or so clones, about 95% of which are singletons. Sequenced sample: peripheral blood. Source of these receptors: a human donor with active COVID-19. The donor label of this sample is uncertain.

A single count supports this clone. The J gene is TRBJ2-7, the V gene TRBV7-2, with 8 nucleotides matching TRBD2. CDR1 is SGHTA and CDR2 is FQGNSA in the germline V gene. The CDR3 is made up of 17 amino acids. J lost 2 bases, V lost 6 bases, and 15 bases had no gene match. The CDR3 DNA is TGTGCCAGCAGACGCACTAGGAGCGGGGGTTATACCTACGAGCAGTACTTC. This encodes CASRRTRSGGYTYEQYF.

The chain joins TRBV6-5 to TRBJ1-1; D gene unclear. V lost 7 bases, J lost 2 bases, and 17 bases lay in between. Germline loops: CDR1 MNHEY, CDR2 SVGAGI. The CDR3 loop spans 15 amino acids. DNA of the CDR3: TGTGCCAGCACTCCATTGGTACAGAGAAACACTGAAGCTTTCTTT. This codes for CASTPLVQRNTEAFF.

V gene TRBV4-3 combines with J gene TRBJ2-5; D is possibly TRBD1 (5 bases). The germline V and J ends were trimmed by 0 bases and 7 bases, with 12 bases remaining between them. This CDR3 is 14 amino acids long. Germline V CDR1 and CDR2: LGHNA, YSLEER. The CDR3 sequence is CASSQDEGVVTQYF. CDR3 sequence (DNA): TGCGCCAGCAGCCAAGATGAAGGGGTGGTGACCCAGTACTTC.

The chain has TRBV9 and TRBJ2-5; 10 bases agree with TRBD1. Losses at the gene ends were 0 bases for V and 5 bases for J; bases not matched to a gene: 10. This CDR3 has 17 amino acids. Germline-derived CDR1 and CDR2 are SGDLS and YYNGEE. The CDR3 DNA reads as TGTGCCAGCAGCGTAGGCCAGGGACAGGGGTTAAGGGAGACCCAGTACTTC. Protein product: CASSVGQGQGLRETQYF.

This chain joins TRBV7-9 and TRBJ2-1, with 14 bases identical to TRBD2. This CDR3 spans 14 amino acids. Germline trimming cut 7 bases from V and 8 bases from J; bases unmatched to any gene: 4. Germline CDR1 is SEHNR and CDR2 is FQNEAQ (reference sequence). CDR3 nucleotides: TGTGCCAGCACGACTAGCGGGGGGGTATATGAGCAGTTCTTC. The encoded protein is CASTTSGGVYEQFF.

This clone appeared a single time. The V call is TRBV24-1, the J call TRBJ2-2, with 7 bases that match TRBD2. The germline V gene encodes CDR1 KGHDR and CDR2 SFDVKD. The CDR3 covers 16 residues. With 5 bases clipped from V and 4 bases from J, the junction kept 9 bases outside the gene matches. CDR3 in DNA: TGTGCCACCAGTGGCAAAGGACTAGTGTTCACCGGGGAGCTGTTTTTT. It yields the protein CATSGKGLVFTGELFF.

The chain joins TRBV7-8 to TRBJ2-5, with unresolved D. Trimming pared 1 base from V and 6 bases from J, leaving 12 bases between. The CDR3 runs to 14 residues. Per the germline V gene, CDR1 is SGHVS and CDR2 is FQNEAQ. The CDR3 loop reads CASSLEVQIKTQYF. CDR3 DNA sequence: TGTGCCAGCAGCTTAGAGGTACAGATCAAGACCCAGTACTTC.

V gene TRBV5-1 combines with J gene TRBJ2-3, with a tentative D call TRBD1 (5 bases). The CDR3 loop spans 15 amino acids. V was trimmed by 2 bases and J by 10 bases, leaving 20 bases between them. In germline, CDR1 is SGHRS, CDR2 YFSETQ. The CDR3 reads CASSLALSAGYPQYF. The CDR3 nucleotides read TGCGCCAGCAGCTTAGCCCTGTCCGCAGGGTACCCGCAGTATTTT.

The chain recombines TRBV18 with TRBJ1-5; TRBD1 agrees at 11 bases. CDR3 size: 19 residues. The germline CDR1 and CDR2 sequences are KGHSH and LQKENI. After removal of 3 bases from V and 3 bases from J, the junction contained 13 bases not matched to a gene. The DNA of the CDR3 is TGTGCCAGCTCACCGCTTTGGACAGGGGGCGAAAGGGTCAATCAGCCCCAGCATTTT. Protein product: CASSPLWTGGERVNQPQHF. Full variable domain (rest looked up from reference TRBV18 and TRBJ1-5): NAGVMQNPRHLVRRRGQEARLRCSPMKGHSHVYWYRQLPEEGLKFMVYLQKENIIDESGMPKERFSAEFPKEGPSILRIQQVVRGDSAAYFCASSPLWTGGERVNQPQHFGDGTRLSIL.

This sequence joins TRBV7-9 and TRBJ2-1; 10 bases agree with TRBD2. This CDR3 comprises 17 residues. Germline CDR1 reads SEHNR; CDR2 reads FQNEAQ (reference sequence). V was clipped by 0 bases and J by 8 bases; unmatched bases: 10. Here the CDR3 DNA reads TGTGCCAGCAGCTTAGCGGATATTAGCGGGAGGTTGTATGAGCAGTTCTTC. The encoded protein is CASSLADISGRLYEQFF.

The CDR3 loop is CASTTGTSGRNEQFF. CDR3 coding DNA: TGTGCCAGCACCACCGGGACTAGCGGGAGGAATGAGCAGTTCTTC. V gene TRBV28 combines with J gene TRBJ2-1; 15 bases agree with TRBD2. Germline CDR1 and CDR2: MDHEN and SYDVKM. The CDR3 is 15 amino acids. After removal of 7 bases from V and 7 bases from J, the junction contained 5 bases not matched to a gene.

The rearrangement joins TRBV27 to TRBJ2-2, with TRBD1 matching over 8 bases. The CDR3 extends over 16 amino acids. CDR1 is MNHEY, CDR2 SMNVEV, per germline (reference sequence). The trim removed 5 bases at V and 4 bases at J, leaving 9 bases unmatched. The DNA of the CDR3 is TGTGCCAGCAGTCCCCGGACAGGGATCGGCACCGGGGAGCTGTTTTTT. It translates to CASSPRTGIGTGELFF.

The CDR3 here is CASSGGQAGYEQYF. In nucleotides, the CDR3 is TGTGCCAGCTCGGGGGGACAGGCGGGATACGAGCAGTACTTC. The chain combines TRBV18 with TRBJ2-7, with TRBD1 matching 8 bases. With V trimmed by 6 bases and J by 4 bases, 8 bases remained unmatched. Germline loops: CDR1 KGHSH, CDR2 LQKENI. This CDR3 comprises 14 residues. The full variable domain, rest sourced from reference TRBV18 and TRBJ2-7, is NAGVMQNPRHLVRRRGQEARLRCSPMKGHSHVYWYRQLPEEGLKFMVYLQKENIIDESGMPKERFSAEFPKEGPSILRIQQVVRGDSAAYFCASSGGQAGYEQYFGPGTRLTVT.

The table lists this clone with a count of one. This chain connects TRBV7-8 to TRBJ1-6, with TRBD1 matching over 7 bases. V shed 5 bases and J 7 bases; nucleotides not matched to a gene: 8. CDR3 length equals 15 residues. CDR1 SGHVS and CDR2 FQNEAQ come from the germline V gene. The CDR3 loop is CASSTRQGPNSPLHF. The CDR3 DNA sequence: TGTGCCAGCAGCACTCGACAGGGCCCCAATTCACCCCTCCACTTT.

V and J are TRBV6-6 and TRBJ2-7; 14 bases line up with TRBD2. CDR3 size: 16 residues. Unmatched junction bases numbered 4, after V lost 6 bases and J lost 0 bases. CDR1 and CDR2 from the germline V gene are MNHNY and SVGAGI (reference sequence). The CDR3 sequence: CASRGGLAGDSYEQYF. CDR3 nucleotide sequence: TGTGCCAGCAGGGGGGGACTAGCGGGAGACTCCTACGAGCAGTACTTC.

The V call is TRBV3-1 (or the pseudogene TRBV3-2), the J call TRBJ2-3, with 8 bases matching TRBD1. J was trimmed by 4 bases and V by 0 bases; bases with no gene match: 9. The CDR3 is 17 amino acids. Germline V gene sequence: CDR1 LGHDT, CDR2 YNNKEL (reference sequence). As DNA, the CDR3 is TGTGCCAGCAGCCAAGATACGGCGGCAGGGGGCGCAGATACGCAGTATTTT. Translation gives CASSQDTAAGGADTQYF.

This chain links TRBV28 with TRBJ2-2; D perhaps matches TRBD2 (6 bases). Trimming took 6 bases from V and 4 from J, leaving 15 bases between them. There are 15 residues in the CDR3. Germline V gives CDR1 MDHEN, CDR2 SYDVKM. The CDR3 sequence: CASSRELASTGELFF. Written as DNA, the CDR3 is TGTGCCAGCAGCCGGGAGCTAGCGAGCACCGGGGAGCTGTTTTTT.

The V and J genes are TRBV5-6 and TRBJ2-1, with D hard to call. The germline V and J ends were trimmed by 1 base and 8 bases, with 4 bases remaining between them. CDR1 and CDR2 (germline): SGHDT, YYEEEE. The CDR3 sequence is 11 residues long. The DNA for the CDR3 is TGTGCCAGCAGCTTGCTCCATGAGCAGTTCTTC. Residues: CASSLLHEQFF.

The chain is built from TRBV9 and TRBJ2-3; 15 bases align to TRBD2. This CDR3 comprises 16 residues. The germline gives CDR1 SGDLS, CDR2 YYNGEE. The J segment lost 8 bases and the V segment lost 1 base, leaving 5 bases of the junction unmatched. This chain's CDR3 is CASSVSGLAGGVTQYF. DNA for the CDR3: TGTGCCAGCAGCGTATCGGGACTAGCGGGAGGCGTTACGCAGTATTTT. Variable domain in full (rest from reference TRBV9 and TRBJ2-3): DSGVTQTPKHLITATGQRVTLRCSPRSGDLSVYWYQQSLDQGLQFLIQYYNGEERAKGNILERFSAQQFPDLHSELNLSSLELGDSALYFCASSVSGLAGGVTQYFGPGTRLTVL.

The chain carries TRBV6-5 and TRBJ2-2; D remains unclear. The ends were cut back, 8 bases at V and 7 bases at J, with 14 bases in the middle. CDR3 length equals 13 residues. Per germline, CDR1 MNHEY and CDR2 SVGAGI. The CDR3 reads CASLSLVGGELFF. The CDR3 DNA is TGTGCCAGCCTGAGTTTAGTTGGCGGGGAGCTGTTTTTT.

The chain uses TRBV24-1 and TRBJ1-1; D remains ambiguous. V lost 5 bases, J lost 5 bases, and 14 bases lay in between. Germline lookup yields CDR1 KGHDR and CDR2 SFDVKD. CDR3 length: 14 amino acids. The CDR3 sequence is CATSGVRGKTEAFF. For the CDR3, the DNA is TGTGCCACCAGTGGGGTTCGAGGGAAAACTGAAGCTTTCTTT.

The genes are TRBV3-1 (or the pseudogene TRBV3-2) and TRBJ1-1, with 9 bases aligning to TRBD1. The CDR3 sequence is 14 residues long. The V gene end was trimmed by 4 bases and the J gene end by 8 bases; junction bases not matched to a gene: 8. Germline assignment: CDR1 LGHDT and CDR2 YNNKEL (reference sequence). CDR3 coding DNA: TGTGCCAGCAGCCTTCCGGACAGGGGAGGAGAAGCTTTCTTT. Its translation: CASSLPDRGGEAFF.

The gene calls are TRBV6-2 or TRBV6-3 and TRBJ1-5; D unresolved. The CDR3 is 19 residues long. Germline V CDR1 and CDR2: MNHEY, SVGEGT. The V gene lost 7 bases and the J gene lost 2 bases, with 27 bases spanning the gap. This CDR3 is CASTPLYERIGSGNQPQHF. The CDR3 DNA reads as TGTGCCAGCACCCCTCTTTACGAGCGCATTGGTTCGGGCAATCAGCCCCAGCATTTT.

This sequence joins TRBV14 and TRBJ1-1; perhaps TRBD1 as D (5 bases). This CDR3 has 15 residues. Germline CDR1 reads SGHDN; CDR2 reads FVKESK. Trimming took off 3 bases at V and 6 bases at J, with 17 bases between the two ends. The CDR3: CASSQARGRGAEAFF. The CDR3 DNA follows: TGTGCCAGCAGCCAGGCGCGGGGAAGGGGAGCTGAAGCTTTCTTT.